The 29 T cell receptor beta chains below were found in one sample sequenced in a study of CD8 T cells in ankylosing spondylitis. Their antigens are not known. Study-level points and caveats: Typical of ankylosing spondylitis blood, it appeared, was a TCR beta motif of under 10 highly homologous variants.

TCRdb ran MiXCR on the 5' RACE reads and lists one entry per CDR3 protein. The sample carries around 490,000 distinct CDR3 sequences, 5.3% recorded once. Material for sequencing was blood, either unsorted or a sorted T cell fraction (not recorded which). The receptor source for this set is a male donor with ankylosing spondylitis.

The sample holds many counts of this clonotype. The chain links TRBV20-1 to TRBJ2-2; either TRBD1 or TRBD2 may supply D (6 bases each). The V gene lost 4 bases and the J gene lost 4 bases, with 22 bases spanning the gap. The germline V gene has CDR1 DFQATT and CDR2 SNEGSKA (reference sequence). The CDR3 has 17 amino acids. CDR3 residues: CSAKGGLRGLITGELFF. In nucleotides, the CDR3 is TGCAGTGCTAAGGGGGGCCTACGGGGGCTTATCACCGGGGAGCTGTTTTTT.

This clonotype came up many times. The rearrangement uses TRBV6-5 and TRBJ2-3, with D unclear. V was clipped by 8 bases and J by 6 bases, with 6 bases between them. This CDR3 comprises 10 residues. Per the germline V gene, CDR1 is MNHEY and CDR2 is SVGAGI. In nucleotides, the CDR3 is TGTGCCAGCGGCGGCGATACGCAGTATTTT. This encodes CASGGDTQYF.

The CDR3 loop is CSAREGAENSGNTIYF. CDR3 sequence (DNA): TGCAGTGCTCGCGAAGGGGCAGAAAACTCTGGAAACACCATATATTTT. The chain is built from TRBV20-1 and TRBJ1-3; TRBD1 might be the D (5 bases). V was shortened by 5 bases and J by 0 bases, with 17 bases between the two germline ends. CDR3 length equals 16 residues. Looked up from germline, CDR1 is DFQATT and CDR2 is SNEGSKA (reference sequence).

This clonotype was seen repeatedly, ten times or more. An end of the junction differs from the germline gene, which may be a read error. The genes are TRBV5-1 and TRBJ1-1; 7 bases line up with TRBD1. Germline CDR1 and CDR2: SGHRS and YFSETQ. The CDR3 has 14 residues. CDR3 region: CASTEGGQNIEAFF. In nucleotides, the CDR3 is TGCGCCAGCACCGAAGGGGGACAGAACATTGAAGCTTTCTTT.

Comments on this clonotype: A single base separates this from a much larger clone, so it may be a read error. The V and J genes are TRBV10-3 and TRBJ2-6; TRBD2 is a possible D gene (5 bases). V shed 2 bases and J shed 4 bases, with 15 bases lying between them. The CDR3 totals 17 residues. From germline, CDR1 is ENHRY and CDR2 SYGVKD. The CDR3 reads CAISETRTSRGANVLTF. DNA for the CDR3: TGTGCCATCAGTGAGACACGGACTTCTAGGGGGGCCAACGTCCTGACTTTC.

This clonotype was seen repeatedly, ten times or more. The genes are TRBV24-1 and TRBJ2-1, with 9 bases aligning to TRBD1. Germline assignment: CDR1 KGHDR and CDR2 SFDVKD. V was clipped by 0 bases and J by 4 bases; unmatched bases: 9. The CDR3 totals 18 residues. This CDR3 reads CATSDLAGTGKEYNEQFF. The CDR3 DNA follows: TGTGCCACCAGTGATTTGGCCGGGACAGGGAAGGAATACAATGAGCAGTTCTTC.

This clonotype was recorded at least ten times. The rearrangement uses TRBV7-3 and TRBJ2-7, with TRBD1 identical over 7 bases. CDR1 is SGHTA, CDR2 FQGTGA, per germline. This CDR3 contains 16 residues. Trimming took 5 bases from V and 3 from J; bases not matched to a gene: 13. The CDR3 region has the DNA TGTGCCAGCAGCCTTAGACGGAACCCAGGGGGCTACGAGCAGTACTTC. This sequence encodes CASSLRRNPGGYEQYF.

This clonotype was counted a few times. This rearrangement joins TRBV4-2 to TRBJ1-2; D not resolved. Germline CDR1 and CDR2: LGHNA and YNFKEQ. Trimming took off 4 bases at V and 10 bases at J, with 10 bases between the two ends. CDR3 length: 11 residues. CDR3 sequence: CASSPGFFYTF. The CDR3 bases are TGTGCCAGCAGCCCCGGATTTTTCTACACCTTC.

This clonotype was counted ten times or more. The V call is TRBV4-2, the J call TRBJ2-3; 7 bases line up with TRBD2. The CDR3 consists of 19 residues. Germline assignment: CDR1 LGHNA and CDR2 YNFKEQ. After removal of 4 bases from V and 0 bases from J, the junction contained 16 bases not matched to a gene. CDR3 sequence reads: CASSRIVVGSSGSTDTQYF. In nucleotides, the CDR3 is TGTGCCAGCAGCCGGATCGTCGTGGGGTCTAGCGGCAGCACAGATACGCAGTATTTT.

In its sample, this clonotype was seen many times. The genes are TRBV7-9 and TRBJ1-2, with 7 positions matching TRBD1. Germline V gene data show CDR1 as SEHNR and CDR2 as FQNEAQ (reference sequence). The V and J ends lost 5 bases and 7 bases, in that order; junction bases with no gene match: 7. The CDR3 runs to 13 residues. CDR3 in DNA: TGTGCCAGCAGCCAAGTCGACAGGGCTGGCTACACCTTC. The encoded protein is CASSQVDRAGYTF.

This clonotype was counted at least ten times. The CDR3 sequence: CASRRGEEATGYTF. Written as DNA, the CDR3 is TGCGCCAGCAGGAGGGGGGAAGAAGCCACTGGCTACACCTTC. The V call is TRBV4-3, the J call TRBJ1-2, with D perhaps matching TRBD1 (6 bases). The CDR3 totals 14 residues. Trimming pared 6 bases from V and 7 bases from J, leaving 18 bases between. Germline assignment: CDR1 LGHNA and CDR2 YSLEER.

This clonotype was picked up many times. This rearrangement joins TRBV19 to TRBJ2-5, with unresolved D. This CDR3 has 11 residues. Trimming removed 7 bases at V and 3 bases at J, with 6 bases between. The germline V gene has CDR1 LNHDA and CDR2 SQIVND (reference sequence). The CDR3 bases are TGTGCCAGTAAGAAGGAAGAGACCCAGTACTTC. It codes for CASKKEETQYF.

Ten or more counts support this clonotype. The chain recombines TRBV9 with TRBJ2-5, with 8 bases aligning to TRBD2. The CDR3 covers 14 residues. The germline V gene has CDR1 SGDLS and CDR2 YYNGEE. V dropped 3 bases and J dropped 1; count of bases not matched to a gene: 2. The CDR3 spells CASSATSGQETQYF. CDR3 DNA: TGTGCCAGCAGCGCCACTAGCGGCCAAGAGACCCAGTACTTC.

This clonotype came up a few times. This sequence joins TRBV4-3 and TRBJ1-4; TRBD1 matches 8 bases. Germline V gives CDR1 LGHNA, CDR2 YSLEER. The CDR3 totals 14 residues. The ends lost 4 bases at V and 5 bases at J; junction bases unmatched: 3. CDR3 amino acids: CASSRGQGNEKLFF. CDR3 in DNA: TGCGCCAGCAGCCGAGGACAGGGAAATGAAAAACTGTTTTTT.

This clonotype was recorded at least ten times. This rearrangement joins TRBV20-1 to TRBJ2-2; 8 nucleotides line up with TRBD1. Losses at the gene ends were 4 bases for V and 4 bases for J; bases not matched to a gene: 5. The CDR3 is made up of 14 amino acids. The V gene's germline CDR1 is DFQATT and CDR2 SNEGSKA (reference sequence). The CDR3 reads CSAIGTGSTGELFF. CDR3 sequence (DNA): TGCAGTGCTATTGGGACAGGAAGCACCGGGGAGCTGTTTTTT.

This clonotype was seen ten or more times. V gene TRBV4-3 combines with J gene TRBJ1-1; 10 bases line up with TRBD1. Trimming cost V 3 bases and J 3 bases; bases outside gene matches: 4. The CDR3 is made up of 15 amino acids. Germline V lookup: CDR1 LGHNA, CDR2 YSLEER. The CDR3, as DNA: TGCGCCAGCAGCCAGCAGGGACAGGGGTACACTGAAGCTTTCTTT. It is translated as CASSQQGQGYTEAFF.

This clonotype has a count of ten or more. V gene TRBV21-1 combines with J gene TRBJ2-2; TRBD1 is taken as the D call from the table, unchecked against the DNA. TRBV21-1 is termed a pseudogene. The CDR3 sequence is 17 residues long. The CDR3 DNA reads as TGTGCCAGCAGCAAGCCGACAGGGATGGAAGGCACCGGGGAGCTGTTTTTT. It specifies CASSKPTGMEGTGELFF.

The sample holds a few counts of this clonotype. This chain connects TRBV4-1 to TRBJ1-1; maybe TRBD1 (5 bases). Germline V gene lookup returns CDR1 MGHRA and CDR2 YSYEKL. The CDR3 loop spans 14 amino acids. V was shortened by 2 bases and J by 8 bases, with 15 bases between the two germline ends. DNA for the CDR3: TGCGCCAGCAGCCAAACCCCGGGACGGCTAGAAGCTTTCTTT. It codes for CASSQTPGRLEAFF.

This clonotype was counted at least ten times. The V call is TRBV28, the J call TRBJ1-5; D gene unclear. The CDR3 loop spans 12 amino acids. Trimming left V 8 bases short and J 0 bases short, with 5 bases between. Germline CDR1 is MDHEN and CDR2 is SYDVKM. The CDR3 loop reads CASRLSNQPQHF. The CDR3 coding sequence is TGTGCCAGCCGGCTTAGCAATCAGCCCCAGCATTTT.

This clonotype was seen ten or more times. V and J are TRBV15 and TRBJ2-1; 8 nucleotides align to TRBD2. J lost 7 bases, V lost 2 bases, and 16 bases had no gene match. This CDR3 has 18 amino acids. CDR1 is LNHNV and CDR2 is YYDKDF in the germline V gene (reference sequence). The CDR3 spells CATSRKSVGLALGNEQFF. For the CDR3, the DNA is TGTGCCACCAGCAGAAAATCGGTTGGACTAGCTCTTGGGAATGAGCAGTTCTTC.

This clonotype was counted at least ten times. The chain joins TRBV5-5 to TRBJ2-2; D not resolved. There are 15 residues in the CDR3. Trimming cost V 0 bases and J 5 bases, with 11 bases left between them. Germline V gene data show CDR1 as SGHKS and CDR2 as YYEKEE (reference sequence). CDR3 nucleotides: TGTGCCAGCAGCTTGGGAACTGGCCCAACCGGGGAGCTGTTTTTT. Translating it yields CASSLGTGPTGELFF.

This clonotype came up a few times. V is TRBV5-1 and J is TRBJ1-5, with 9 nucleotides matching TRBD1. This CDR3 has 15 amino acids. V shed 4 bases and J 8 bases; nucleotides not matched to a gene: 10. CDR1 and CDR2 (germline): SGHRS, YFSETQ. CDR3: CASSPLPGQGEPQHF. CDR3 sequence (DNA): TGCGCCAGCAGCCCGCTCCCGGGACAGGGTGAGCCCCAGCATTTT.

At least ten counts were recorded for this clonotype. The J gene is TRBJ2-7, the V gene TRBV10-2; tentatively, D is TRBD2 (5 bases). The CDR3 has 13 residues. V dropped 4 bases and J dropped 3 bases, with 10 bases sitting between them. CDR1 WSHSY and CDR2 SAAADI come from the germline V gene. This CDR3 reads CASSGVLDYEQYF. The CDR3 coding sequence is TGCGCCAGCAGTGGAGTACTAGACTACGAGCAGTACTTC.

At least ten counts were recorded for this clonotype. V and J are TRBV20-1 and TRBJ1-6, with no clear D. The V gene lost 1 base and the J gene lost 6 bases, with 10 bases spanning the gap. The CDR3 spans 14 residues. CDR1 is DFQATT and CDR2 is SNEGSKA in the germline V gene (reference sequence). This CDR3 is CSARVEFVNSPLHF. CDR3 sequence (DNA): TGCAGTGCTAGAGTAGAATTTGTTAATTCACCCCTCCACTTT.

In its sample, this clonotype was seen many times. This chain joins TRBV12-3 or TRBV12-4 and TRBJ2-3; TRBD1 is a possible D gene (5 bases). Trimming left V 2 bases short and J 2 bases short, with 11 bases between. The CDR3 runs 15 residues. CDR3 nucleotides: TGTGCCAGCAGTTTATGGCAGGGAAACACAGATACGCAGTATTTT. It is translated as CASSLWQGNTDTQYF.

This clonotype was recorded at least ten times. The chain carries TRBV7-2 and TRBJ2-4, with D hard to call. Between the trimmed V and J ends, which lost 4 bases and 4 bases, there was a span of 8 bases. From germline, CDR1 is SGHTA and CDR2 FQGNSA. This CDR3 is 13 amino acids long. In DNA form, the CDR3 reads TGTGCCAGCAGCTCCCACCTGAAAAACATTCAGTACTTC. It translates to CASSSHLKNIQYF.

This clonotype was observed many times. The chain recombines TRBV4-3 with TRBJ2-1; D may be TRBD2 (5 bases). Trimming removed 3 bases from V and 7 bases from J, with 10 bases in between. Germline-derived CDR1 and CDR2 are LGHNA and YSLEER. CDR3 size: 13 residues. DNA of the CDR3: TGCGCCAGCAGCCACTTACGGGGTAATGAGCAGTTCTTC. Translating gives CASSHLRGNEQFF.

At least ten counts were recorded for this clonotype. This chain connects TRBV7-2 to TRBJ2-3, with 15 nucleotides matching TRBD2. CDR1 is SGHTA, CDR2 FQGNSA, per germline. V trimming: 5 bases; J trimming: 6 bases; junction bases outside the gene matches: 3. The CDR3 has 15 amino acids. Written as DNA, the CDR3 is TGTGCCAGCAGCCGGACTAGCGGGAGGGGGGATACGCAGTATTTT. This codes for CASSRTSGRGDTQYF.

This clonotype has at least ten counts. V gene TRBV4-3 combines with J gene TRBJ2-1; tentatively, D is TRBD2 (5 bases). The CDR3 totals 15 residues. V lost 4 bases to trimming and J lost 0 bases, with 10 bases between them. The germline gives CDR1 LGHNA, CDR2 YSLEER. The DNA for the CDR3 is TGCGCCAGCAGCCGAATTCGGGACTCCTACAATGAGCAGTTCTTC. Translating gives CASSRIRDSYNEQFF.